One and the same sample provided the 2 T cell receptor beta chains below, sequenced in a study of T-cell memory formation after mild COVID-19 (dated by TCRdb to the early 2020s). Libraries were built with 5' RACE. TCRdb lists the instrument as Illumina NovaSeq 6000. TCRdb redid the processing of the public reads, applying fastp at Q25 and MiXCR, and retained in-frame beta chains. Entries are consolidated by CDR3 protein sequence, retaining the most common genes and DNA. This sample comprises about 170,000 distinct CDR3 sequences, 10% to 15% of them detected only once. The ten largest clones capture approximately 3.6% of the sample. What was sequenced was PBMCs or a T cell subset sorted from them (not recorded which). These receptors were taken from a man aged 18 to 35 who had mild COVID-19 (a few samples of this study predate the infection). The sample titles of this study are shuffled in the database, so cell type and time point are left out; the donor was told from shared clones.

There are a few counts of this clonotype. V and J are TRBV15 and TRBJ2-5; 7 bases fit TRBD1. CDR3 length: 14 amino acids. Germline V gene sequence: CDR1 LNHNV, CDR2 YYDKDF (reference sequence). V shed 4 bases and J 1 base; nucleotides not matched to a gene: 3. DNA of the CDR3: TGTGCCACCAGCAACAGGGGCCCCCAAGAGACCCAGTACTTC. Amino acids: CATSNRGPQETQYF. Full variable domain (rest looked up from reference TRBV15 and TRBJ2-5): DAMVIQNPRYQVTQFGKPVTLSCSQTLNHNVMYWYQQKSSQAPKLLFHYYDKDFNNEADTPDNFQSRRPNTSFCFLDIRSPGLGDTAMYLCATSNRGPQETQYFGPGTRLLVL.

The J gene is TRBJ1-3, the V gene TRBV27; D is unclear. Between the trimmed V and J ends, which lost 0 bases and 10 bases, there was a span of 16 bases. This CDR3 is 15 amino acids long. Germline V lookup: CDR1 MNHEY, CDR2 SMNVEV (reference sequence). As DNA, the CDR3 is TGTGCCAGCAGTTTATCGCCGGATTCAGGCGGGACCATATATTTT. Protein product: CASSLSPDSGGTIYF.